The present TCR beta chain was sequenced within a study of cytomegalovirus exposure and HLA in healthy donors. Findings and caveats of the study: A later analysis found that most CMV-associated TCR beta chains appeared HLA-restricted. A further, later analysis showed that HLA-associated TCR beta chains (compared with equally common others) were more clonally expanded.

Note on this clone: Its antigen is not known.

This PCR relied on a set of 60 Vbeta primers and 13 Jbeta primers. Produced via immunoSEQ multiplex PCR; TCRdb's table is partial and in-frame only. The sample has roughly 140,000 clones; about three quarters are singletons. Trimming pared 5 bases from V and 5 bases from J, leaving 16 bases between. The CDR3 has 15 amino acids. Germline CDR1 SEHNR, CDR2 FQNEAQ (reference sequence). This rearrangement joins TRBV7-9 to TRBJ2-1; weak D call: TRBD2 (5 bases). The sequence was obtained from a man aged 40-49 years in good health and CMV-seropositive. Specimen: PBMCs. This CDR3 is CASSPRDPKNNEQFF. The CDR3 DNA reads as TGTGCCAGCAGCCCCCGGGATCCGAAAAACAATGAGCAGTTCTTC.